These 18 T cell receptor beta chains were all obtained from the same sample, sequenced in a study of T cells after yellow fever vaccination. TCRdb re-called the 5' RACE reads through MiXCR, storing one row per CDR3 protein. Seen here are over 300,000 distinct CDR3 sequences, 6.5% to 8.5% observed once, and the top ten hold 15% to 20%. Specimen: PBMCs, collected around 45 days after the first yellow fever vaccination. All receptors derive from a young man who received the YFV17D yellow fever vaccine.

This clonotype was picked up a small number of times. The CDR3 region has the DNA TGTGCCAGCACCCTAGCGGGGGAGATCTACAATGAGCAGTTCTTC. Amino acid sequence: CASTLAGEIYNEQFF. The chain uses TRBV2 and TRBJ2-1, with TRBD2 matching 10 bases. CDR1 and CDR2 from the germline V gene are SNHLY and FYNNEI. The V segment lost 7 bases and the J segment 3 bases; nucleotides outside the gene matches: 6. CDR3 length equals 15 residues.

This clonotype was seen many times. This chain's CDR3 is CAWSSGRAGPNEKLFF. The CDR3 nucleotides read TGTGCCTGGAGTTCGGGTCGGGCAGGGCCTAATGAAAAACTGTTTTTT. This chain uses TRBV30 with TRBJ1-4; D may be TRBD1 (5 bases). The CDR3 spans 16 residues. The germline V and J ends were trimmed by 2 bases and 3 bases, with 16 bases remaining between them. The germline V gene has CDR1 GTSNPN and CDR2 SVGIG (reference sequence).

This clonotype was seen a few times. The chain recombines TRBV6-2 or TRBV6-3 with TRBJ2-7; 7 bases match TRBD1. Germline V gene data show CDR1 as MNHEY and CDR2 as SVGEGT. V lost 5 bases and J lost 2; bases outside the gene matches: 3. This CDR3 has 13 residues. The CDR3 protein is CASSRGQAYEQYF. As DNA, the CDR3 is TGTGCCAGCAGTCGAGGACAGGCCTACGAGCAGTACTTC.

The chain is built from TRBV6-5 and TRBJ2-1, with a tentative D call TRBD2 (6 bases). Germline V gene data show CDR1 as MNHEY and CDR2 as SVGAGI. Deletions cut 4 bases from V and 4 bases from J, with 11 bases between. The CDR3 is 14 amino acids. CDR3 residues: CASSSAGIYNEQFF. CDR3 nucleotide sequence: TGTGCCAGCAGTTCGGCGGGGATATACAATGAGCAGTTCTTC.

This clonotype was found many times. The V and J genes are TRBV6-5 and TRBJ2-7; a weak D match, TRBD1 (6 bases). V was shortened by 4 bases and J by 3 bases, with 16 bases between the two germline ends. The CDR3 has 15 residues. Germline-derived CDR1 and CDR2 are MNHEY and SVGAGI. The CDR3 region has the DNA TGTGCCAGCAGTTCTCCCGGGGACACAGGCTACGAGCAGTACTTC. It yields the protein CASSSPGDTGYEQYF.

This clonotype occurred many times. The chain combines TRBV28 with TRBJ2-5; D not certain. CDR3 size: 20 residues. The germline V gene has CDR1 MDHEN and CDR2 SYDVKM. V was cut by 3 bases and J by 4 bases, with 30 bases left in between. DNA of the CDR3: TGTGCCAGCAGTTTGCCATGGCACGGGTCCAAGGACGTACTTACAGAGACCCAGTACTTC. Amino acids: CASSLPWHGSKDVLTETQYF. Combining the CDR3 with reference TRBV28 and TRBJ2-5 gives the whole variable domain DVKVTQSSRYLVKRTGEKVFLECVQDMDHENMFWYRQDPGLGLRLIYFSYDVKMKEKGDIPEGYSVSREKKERFSLILESASTNQTSMYLCASSLPWHGSKDVLTETQYFGPGTRLLVL.

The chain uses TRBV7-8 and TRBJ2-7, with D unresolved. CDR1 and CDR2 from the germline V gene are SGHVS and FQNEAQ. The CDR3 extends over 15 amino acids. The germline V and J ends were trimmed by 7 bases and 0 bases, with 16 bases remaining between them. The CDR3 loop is CASTDRRAVSYEQYV. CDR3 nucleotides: TGTGCCAGCACGGATCGAAGGGCCGTCTCCTACGAGCAGTACGTC.

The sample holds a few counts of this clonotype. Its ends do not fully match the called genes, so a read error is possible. Here the CDR3 DNA reads TGTGCCAGCAGCCCCTCGGTGGAAGTTTTCTTT. Translated: CASSPSVEVFF. This sequence joins TRBV5-5 and TRBJ1-1; D is undetermined. The CDR3 is 11 residues long. Germline-derived CDR1 and CDR2 are SGHKS and YYEKEE (reference sequence).

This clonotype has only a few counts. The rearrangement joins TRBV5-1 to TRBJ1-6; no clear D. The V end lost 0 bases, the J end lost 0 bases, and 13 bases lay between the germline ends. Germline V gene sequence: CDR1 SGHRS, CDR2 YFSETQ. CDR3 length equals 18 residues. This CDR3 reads CASSLAMRMSSYNSPLHF. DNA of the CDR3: TGCGCCAGCAGCTTGGCCATGAGGATGAGCTCCTATAATTCACCCCTCCACTTT. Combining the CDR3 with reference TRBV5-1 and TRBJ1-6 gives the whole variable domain KAGVTQTPRYLIKTRGQQVTLSCSPISGHRSVSWYQQTPGQGLQFLFEYFSETQRNKGNFPGRFSGRQFSNSRSEMNVSTLELGDSALYLCASSLAMRMSSYNSPLHFGNGTRLTVT.

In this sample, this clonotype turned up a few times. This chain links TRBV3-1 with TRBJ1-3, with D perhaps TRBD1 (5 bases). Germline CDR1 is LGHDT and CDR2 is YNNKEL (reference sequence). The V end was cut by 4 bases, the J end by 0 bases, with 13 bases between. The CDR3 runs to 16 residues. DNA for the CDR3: TGTGCCAGCAGCCCCGCCATTGACAGCTCTGGAAACACCATATATTTT. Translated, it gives CASSPAIDSSGNTIYF.

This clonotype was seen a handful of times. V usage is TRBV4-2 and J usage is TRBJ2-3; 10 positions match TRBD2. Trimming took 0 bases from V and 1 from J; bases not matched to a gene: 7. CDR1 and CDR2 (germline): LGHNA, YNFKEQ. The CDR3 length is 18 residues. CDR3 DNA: TGTGCCAGCAGCCAAGATCGGGGTACTAGCGGGGGCACAGATACGCAGTATTTT. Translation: CASSQDRGTSGGTDTQYF.

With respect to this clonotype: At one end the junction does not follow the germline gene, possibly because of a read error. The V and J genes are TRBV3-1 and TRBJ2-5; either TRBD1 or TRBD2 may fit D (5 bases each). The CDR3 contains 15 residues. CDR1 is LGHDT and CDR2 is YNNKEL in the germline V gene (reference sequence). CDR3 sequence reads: CACSQDPGRQETQYF. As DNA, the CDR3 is TGTGCCTGCAGCCAAGATCCAGGGAGACAAGAGACCCAGTACTTC.

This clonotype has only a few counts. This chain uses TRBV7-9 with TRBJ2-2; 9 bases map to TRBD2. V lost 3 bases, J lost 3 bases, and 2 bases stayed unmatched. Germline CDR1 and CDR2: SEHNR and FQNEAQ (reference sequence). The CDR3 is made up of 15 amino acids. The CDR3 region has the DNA TGTGCCAGCAGCTTCAGCGGGGGGTACACCGGGGAGCTGTTTTTT. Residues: CASSFSGGYTGELFF.

The DNA for the CDR3 is TGTGCCAGCAGCCCCCGGGAGGACTCCTACAATGAGCAGTTCTTC. Encoded protein: CASSPREDSYNEQFF. This sequence joins TRBV7-7 and TRBJ2-1, with 7 bases identical to TRBD2. The CDR3 totals 15 residues. CDR1 and CDR2 from the germline V gene are SSHAT and FNYEAQ (reference sequence). V lost 5 bases to trimming and J lost 0 bases; unmatched junction nucleotides: 4.

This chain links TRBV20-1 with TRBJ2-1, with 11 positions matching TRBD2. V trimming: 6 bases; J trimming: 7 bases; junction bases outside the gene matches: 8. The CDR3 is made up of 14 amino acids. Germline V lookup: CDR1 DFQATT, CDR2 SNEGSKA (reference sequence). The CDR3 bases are TGCAGTGCGAATAGCGGGGGGGCGCGGAATGAGCAGTTCTTC. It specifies CSANSGGARNEQFF.

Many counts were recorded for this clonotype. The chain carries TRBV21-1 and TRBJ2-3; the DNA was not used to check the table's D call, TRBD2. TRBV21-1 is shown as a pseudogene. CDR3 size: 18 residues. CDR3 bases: TGTGCCAGCAGCCCCGGGACTAGCGGGGGCCGGGGCACAGATACGCAGTATTTT. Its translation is CASSPGTSGGRGTDTQYF.

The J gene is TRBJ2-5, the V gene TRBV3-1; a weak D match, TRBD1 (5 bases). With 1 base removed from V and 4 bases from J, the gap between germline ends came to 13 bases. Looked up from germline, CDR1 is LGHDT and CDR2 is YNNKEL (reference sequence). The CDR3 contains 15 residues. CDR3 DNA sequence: TGTGCCAGCAGCCAAGGACAGTTATTAGGAGAGACCCAGTACTTC. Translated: CASSQGQLLGETQYF.

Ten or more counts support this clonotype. The CDR3 DNA is TGCGCCAGCAGCTGGATCAATGAGCAGTTCTTC. Its protein is CASSWINEQFF. The chain recombines TRBV4-1 with TRBJ2-1; no definite D call. V lost 5 bases and J 6 bases, leaving 5 bases between the germline ends. CDR1 and CDR2 from the germline V gene are MGHRA and YSYEKL. The CDR3 consists of 11 residues.